Reported below is one T cell receptor beta chain. Only in-frame clones appear in the TCRdb table, and some are missing; sequencing was by immunoSEQ multiplex PCR. The top ten clones hold approximately 26% of a sample with 50,000 to 60,000 clones, about 89% of them seen once. The data were taken from a study of blood T cell repertoires in COVID-19. Germline CDR1 is SQVTM and CDR2 is ANQGSEA. The V and J ends lost 6 bases and 8 bases, in that order; junction bases with no gene match: 9. The CDR3 is made up of 12 amino acids. The sequence was collected from a human donor in a cohort sampled during active COVID-19. Sequencing input: peripheral blood. The chain recombines TRBV29-1 with TRBJ1-2, with TRBD1 matching 7 bases. The CDR3 coding sequence is TGCAGCGTCTCCGACAGGGCAGGGGGCTACACCTTC. Its protein is CSVSDRAGGYTF.